This T cell receptor (beta chain) was identified in a study of graft-versus-host responses after intestinal transplantation. On the study more broadly: Multivisceral, liver-intestinal, or isolated intestinal transplants were given to recipients. Uniformly, recipients were administered anti-thymocyte globulin induction with subsequent tacrolimus and steroids for around 3 years.

Here immunoSEQ multiplex PCR was the method, and the copy in TCRdb shows in-frame clones only, minus some. The sample holds about 92,000 clones; around 83% are singletons and the top ten take about 17%. On this clone itself: Its antigen is currently unknown.

The sample in question was unstimulated CD8+ T cells sorted from spleen or lymph node cells, obtained before intestinal transplant. The sequence derives from a human donor who received an intestinal transplant.

As DNA, the CDR3 is TGTGCCAGCAGCTTAGTCTTAAACACTGAAGCTTTCTTT. Protein product: CASSLVLNTEAFF. The chain employs TRBV7-9 and TRBJ1-1; D is unclear. From germline, CDR1 is SEHNR and CDR2 FQNEAQ (reference sequence). The CDR3 totals 13 residues. Trimming pared 1 base from V and 2 bases from J, leaving 5 bases between.